The 19 T cell receptor beta chains in this list originate from one sample, sequenced in a study of identical twins. TCRdb redid the calling of the 5' RACE reads with MiXCR, one entry per CDR3 protein. The sample contains 1.5 million to 2 million distinct CDR3 sequences, around 29% of which appear only once. Sequencing was done on a sample of cord blood. Receptors were obtained from a newborn girl in good health.

This clonotype has at least ten counts. The chain joins TRBV11-1 to TRBJ2-6; no definite D call. The CDR3 is 16 residues long. Trimming cost V 4 bases and J 0 bases, with 10 bases left between them. Germline V gene data show CDR1 as SGHAT and CDR2 as FQDESV (reference sequence). The CDR3 sequence is CASSSPHSSGANVLTF. The CDR3 DNA reads TGTGCCAGCAGCTCACCCCACAGCTCTGGGGCCAACGTCCTGACTTTC.

The V gene is TRBV6-5, the J gene TRBJ2-3; the match to TRBD2 covers 9 bases. J lost 0 bases, V lost 6 bases, and 4 bases had no gene match. The CDR3 has 15 amino acids. Germline V CDR1 and CDR2: MNHEY, SVGAGI. The CDR3 here is CASRESGRSTDTQYF. CDR3 coding DNA: TGTGCCAGCAGAGAGAGCGGGAGGAGCACAGATACGCAGTATTTT.

This clonotype was found many times. This chain connects TRBV5-1 to TRBJ1-4; D remains unclear. The CDR3 has 13 amino acids. Germline assignment: CDR1 SGHRS and CDR2 YFSETQ. V was trimmed by 4 bases and J by 8 bases, leaving 12 bases between them. CDR3 nucleotides: TGCGCCAGCAGCGATTCTTACGGGGAAAAACTGTTTTTT. Protein sequence: CASSDSYGEKLFF.

The J gene is TRBJ2-3, the V gene TRBV7-2; no clear D. Germline lookup yields CDR1 SGHTA and CDR2 FQGNSA. The V and J ends lost 4 bases and 2 bases respectively, with 7 bases between them. The CDR3 totals 13 residues. CDR3 residues: CASSSVPTDTQYF. CDR3 sequence (DNA): TGTGCCAGCAGCTCCGTACCCACAGATACGCAGTATTTT.

The table lists this clonotype with many counts. V gene TRBV5-1 combines with J gene TRBJ2-1, with a tentative D call TRBD1 (6 bases). Trimming pared 1 base from V and 4 bases from J, leaving 6 bases between. This CDR3 spans 13 amino acids. Germline CDR1 is SGHRS and CDR2 is YFSETQ. The DNA of the CDR3 is TGCGCCAGCAGCTTGACAGGGTACAATGAGCAGTTCTTC. This codes for CASSLTGYNEQFF.

The chain couples TRBV4-2 to TRBJ2-1, with TRBD2 matching 13 bases. In germline, CDR1 is LGHNA, CDR2 YNFKEQ. The CDR3 is 20 residues long. The V segment lost 0 bases and the J segment 0 bases; nucleotides outside the gene matches: 8. CDR3 bases: TGTGCCAGCAGCCAAGATCCGCGACTAGCGGGGGGCTTCTCCTACAATGAGCAGTTCTTC. This encodes CASSQDPRLAGGFSYNEQFF.

This clonotype was recorded once. The chain is built from TRBV6-6 and TRBJ2-5; 13 bases are shared with TRBD2. TRBJ2-7 explains the end of the DNA better; the J call may be wrong. Germline V CDR1 and CDR2: MNHNY, SVGAGI (reference sequence). The CDR3 is made up of 15 amino acids. CDR3 in amino acids: CASSPRTSGRPEQYF. The CDR3 bases are TGTGCCAGCAGCCCTCGGACTAGCGGGAGACCCGAGCAGTACTTC.

The V gene is TRBV7-2, the J gene TRBJ2-1, with 9 positions matching TRBD2. The assigned J gene may be wrong: the sequence end matches TRBJ2-7 better. The CDR3 has 16 residues. CDR1 is SGHTA and CDR2 is FQGNSA in the germline V gene. CDR3 DNA sequence: TGTGCCAGCAGCTTATCTTATTCGGCTAGCGGGATCGAGCAGTACTTC. Its translation: CASSLSYSASGIEQYF.

Only a few counts were recorded for this clonotype. The CDR3 spells CSAIGEGTDTQYF. For the CDR3, the DNA is TGCAGTGCTATAGGGGAGGGCACAGATACGCAGTATTTT. This rearrangement joins TRBV20-1 to TRBJ2-3; possibly TRBD2 for D (6 bases). The CDR3 has 13 amino acids. Trimming pared 4 bases from V and 1 base from J, leaving 9 bases between. Looked up from germline, CDR1 is DFQATT and CDR2 is SNEGSKA (reference sequence).

This clonotype was counted only a few times. The chain employs TRBV28 and TRBJ1-4, with D maybe TRBD1 (5 bases). Germline CDR1 is MDHEN and CDR2 is SYDVKM. This CDR3 contains 15 residues. The ends were cut back, 3 bases at V and 8 bases at J, with 16 bases in the middle. The DNA for the CDR3 is TGTGCCAGCAGTTTTAAATTGGGGGGGATGGAAAAACTGTTTTTT. Encoded protein: CASSFKLGGMEKLFF.

The table lists this clonotype with a few counts. V usage is TRBV29-1 and J usage is TRBJ1-1, with D unresolved. Germline V gene sequence: CDR1 SQVTM, CDR2 ANQGSEA. V was clipped by 4 bases and J by 6 bases, with 9 bases between them. CDR3 length equals 11 residues. The CDR3 region has the DNA TGCAGCGTTGCAAGCGGGGCTGAAGCTTTCTTT. This translates into CSVASGAEAFF.

This chain uses TRBV5-5 with TRBJ2-7, with D perhaps assigned TRBD1 or TRBD2 (5 bases each). The end of the DNA fits TRBJ2-5 better, so the J call may be wrong. CDR3 length: 16 residues. Germline V CDR1 and CDR2: SGHKS, YYEKEE (reference sequence). The CDR3 sequence is CASSFGDRGPQETQYF. The CDR3 DNA sequence: TGTGCCAGCAGCTTCGGGGACCGTGGTCCCCAAGAGACCCAGTACTTC.

V usage is TRBV12-3 or TRBV12-4 and J usage is TRBJ2-7, with D unclear. The CDR3 runs 14 residues. V shed 5 bases and J shed 7 bases, with 18 bases lying between them. The CDR3 bases are TGTGCCAGCAGTCTGACGGCATCTAGAAATGAGCAGTACTTC. Encoded protein: CASSLTASRNEQYF.

This clonotype was seen repeatedly, ten times or more. This chain connects TRBV12-3 or TRBV12-4 to TRBJ1-2; D not resolved. CDR3 length: 13 amino acids. V dropped 3 bases and J dropped 5 bases, with 10 bases sitting between them. As DNA, the CDR3 is TGTGCCAGCAGTTTCGGGCAGCTTTATGGCTACACCTTC. Translated, it gives CASSFGQLYGYTF.

This clonotype was seen more than once but under ten times. This rearrangement joins TRBV16 to TRBJ2-1; D unresolved. The CDR3 loop spans 19 amino acids. Trimming stripped 1 base from V and 6 bases from J, with 25 bases between. Germline V CDR1 and CDR2: KGHSY, FQNENV. The CDR3 region has the DNA TGTGCCAGCAGCCAATGGGGTCGAGACTTCAAAACAGTGCTCAATGAGCAGTTCTTC. Its translation: CASSQWGRDFKTVLNEQFF.

The V and J genes are TRBV4-2 and TRBJ2-7; 9 nucleotides align to TRBD2. The V and J ends lost 7 bases and 2 bases, in that order; junction bases with no gene match: 15. Germline assignment: CDR1 LGHNA and CDR2 YNFKEQ. The CDR3 has 17 residues. The DNA for the CDR3 is TGTGCCAGCACCCATACTTTAGCGGGAGAGTCCCCCTACGAGCAGTACTTC. The encoded protein is CASTHTLAGESPYEQYF.

This rearrangement joins TRBV20-1 to TRBJ2-7, with 9 nucleotides matching TRBD2. The CDR3 has 16 residues. Trimming at V came to 0 bases and at J to 3 bases, leaving 9 bases not matched to a gene. The germline V gene has CDR1 DFQATT and CDR2 SNEGSKA (reference sequence). The CDR3 sequence: CSARDPLAGGVYEQYF. The CDR3 coding sequence is TGCAGTGCTAGAGATCCCCTCGCGGGAGGGGTCTACGAGCAGTACTTC.

Comment on this clonotype: A much larger clone differs by one base, so this may be a read error. This chain uses TRBV25-1 with TRBJ2-7; D is ambiguous. The CDR3 runs 12 residues. Trimming cost V 1 base and J 7 bases, with 8 bases left between them. Germline V gene data show CDR1 as MGHDK and CDR2 as SYGVNS. The CDR3 spells CASSESRSEQYF. The CDR3 DNA sequence: TGTGCCAGCAGTGAATCTAGATCTGAGCAGTACTTC.

The J gene is TRBJ2-1, the V gene TRBV4-1; 7 positions match TRBD2. Unmatched junction bases numbered 12, after V lost 4 bases and J lost 3 bases. From germline, CDR1 is MGHRA and CDR2 YSYEKL. The CDR3 runs 17 residues. The CDR3: CASSLGYGGGYYNEQFF. CDR3 in DNA: TGCGCCAGCAGCCTAGGCTATGGCGGGGGTTACTACAATGAGCAGTTCTTC.